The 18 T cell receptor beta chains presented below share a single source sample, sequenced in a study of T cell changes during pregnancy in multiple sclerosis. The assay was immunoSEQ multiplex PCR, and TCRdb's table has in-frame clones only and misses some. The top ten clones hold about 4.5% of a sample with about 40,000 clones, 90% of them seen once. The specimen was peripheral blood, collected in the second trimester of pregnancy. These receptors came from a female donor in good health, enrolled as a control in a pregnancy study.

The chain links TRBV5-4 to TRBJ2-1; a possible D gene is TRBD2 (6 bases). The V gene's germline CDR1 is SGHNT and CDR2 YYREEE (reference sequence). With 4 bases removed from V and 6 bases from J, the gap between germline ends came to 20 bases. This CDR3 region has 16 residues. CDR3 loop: CASSGPLAIGANEQFF. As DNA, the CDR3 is TGTGCCAGCAGCGGACCGCTAGCGATTGGGGCCAATGAGCAGTTCTTC.

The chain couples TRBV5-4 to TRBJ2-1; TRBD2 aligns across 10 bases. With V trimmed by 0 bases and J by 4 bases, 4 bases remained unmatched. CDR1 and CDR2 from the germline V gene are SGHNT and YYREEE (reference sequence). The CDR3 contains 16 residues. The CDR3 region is CASSLVRTSGYNEQFF. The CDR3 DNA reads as TGTGCCAGCAGCTTGGTTCGGACTAGCGGATACAATGAGCAGTTCTTC. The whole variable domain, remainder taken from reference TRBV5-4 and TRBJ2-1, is ETGVTQSPTHLIKTRGQQVTLRCSSQSGHNTVSWYQQALGQGPQFIFQYYREEENGRGNFPPRFSGLQFPNYSSELNVNALELDDSALYLCASSLVRTSGYNEQFFGPGTRLTVL.

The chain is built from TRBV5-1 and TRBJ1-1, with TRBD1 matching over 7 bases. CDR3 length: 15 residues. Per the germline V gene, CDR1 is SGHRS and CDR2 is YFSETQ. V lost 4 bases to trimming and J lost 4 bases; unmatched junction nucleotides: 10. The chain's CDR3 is CASSQSTGRLTEAFF. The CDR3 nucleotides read TGCGCCAGCAGCCAGTCGACAGGGCGACTCACTGAAGCTTTCTTT. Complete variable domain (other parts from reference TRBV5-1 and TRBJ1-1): KAGVTQTPRYLIKTRGQQVTLSCSPISGHRSVSWYQQTPGQGLQFLFEYFSETQRNKGNFPGRFSGRQFSNSRSEMNVSTLELGDSALYLCASSQSTGRLTEAFFGQGTRLTVV.

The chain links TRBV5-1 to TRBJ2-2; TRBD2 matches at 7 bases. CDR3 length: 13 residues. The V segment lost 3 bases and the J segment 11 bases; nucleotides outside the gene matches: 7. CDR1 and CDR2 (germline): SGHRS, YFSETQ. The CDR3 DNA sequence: TGCGCCAGCAGCTCTTTGCGGGAGAGAGAGCTGTTTTTT. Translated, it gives CASSSLRERELFF.

This CDR3 is CSVGTAGGSFNEQYF. The CDR3, as DNA: TGCAGCGTGGGAACGGCCGGCGGGAGTTTCAACGAGCAGTACTTC. V and J are TRBV29-1 and TRBJ2-7; 7 positions match TRBD2. V lost 6 bases, J lost 5 bases, and 16 bases stayed unmatched. This CDR3 has 15 residues. Germline loops: CDR1 SQVTM, CDR2 ANQGSEA.

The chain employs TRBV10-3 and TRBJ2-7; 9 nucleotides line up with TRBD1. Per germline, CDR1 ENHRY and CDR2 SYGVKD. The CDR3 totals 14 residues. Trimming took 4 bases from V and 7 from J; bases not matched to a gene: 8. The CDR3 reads CAISGGTGFYEQYF. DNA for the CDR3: TGTGCCATCAGTGGGGGGACAGGGTTTTATGAGCAGTACTTC.

Written as DNA, the CDR3 is TGTGCCAGTCAGTCACAGGGGGCTTCTTACGAGCAGTACTTC. Translated, it gives CASQSQGASYEQYF. The chain carries TRBV19 and TRBJ2-7; 9 nucleotides agree with TRBD1. This CDR3 spans 14 amino acids. The trim removed 8 bases at V and 4 bases at J, leaving 9 bases unmatched. CDR1 and CDR2 from the germline V gene are LNHDA and SQIVND (reference sequence).

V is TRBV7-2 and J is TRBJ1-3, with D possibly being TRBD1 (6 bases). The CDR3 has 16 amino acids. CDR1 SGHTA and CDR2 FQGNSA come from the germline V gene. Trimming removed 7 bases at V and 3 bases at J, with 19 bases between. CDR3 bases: TGTGCCAGCACCAACTTCGCGGGGGCATATGGAAACACCATATATTTT. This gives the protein CASTNFAGAYGNTIYF.

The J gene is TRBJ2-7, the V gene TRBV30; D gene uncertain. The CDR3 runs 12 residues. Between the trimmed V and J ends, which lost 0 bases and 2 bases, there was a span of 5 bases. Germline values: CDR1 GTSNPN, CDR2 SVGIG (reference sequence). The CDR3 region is CAWSVATYEQYF. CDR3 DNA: TGTGCCTGGAGTGTAGCCACCTACGAGCAGTACTTC.

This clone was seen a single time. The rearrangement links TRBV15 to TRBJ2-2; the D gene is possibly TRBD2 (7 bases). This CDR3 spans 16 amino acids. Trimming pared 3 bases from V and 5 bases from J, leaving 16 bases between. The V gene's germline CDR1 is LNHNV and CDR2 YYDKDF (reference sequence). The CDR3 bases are TGTGCCACCAGCAGGAGGGGGGGAGACAGAACCGGGGAGCTGTTTTTT. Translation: CATSRRGGDRTGELFF.

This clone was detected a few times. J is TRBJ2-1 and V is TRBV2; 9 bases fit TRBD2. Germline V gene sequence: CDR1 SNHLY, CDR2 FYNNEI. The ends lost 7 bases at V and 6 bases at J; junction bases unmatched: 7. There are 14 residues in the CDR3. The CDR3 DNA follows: TGTGCCAGCAATGGTGGACTAGCGAGCAATGAGCAGTTCTTC. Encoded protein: CASNGGLASNEQFF. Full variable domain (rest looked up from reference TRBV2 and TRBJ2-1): EPEVTQTPSHQVTQMGQEVILRCVPISNHLYFYWYRQILGQKVEFLVSFYNNEISEKSEIFDDQFSVERPDGSNFTLKIRSTKLEDSAMYFCASNGGLASNEQFFGPGTRLTVL.

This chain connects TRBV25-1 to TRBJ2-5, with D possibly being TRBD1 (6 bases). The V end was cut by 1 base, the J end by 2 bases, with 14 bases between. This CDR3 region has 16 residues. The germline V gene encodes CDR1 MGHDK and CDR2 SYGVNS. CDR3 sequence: CASSEFIQGLQETQYF. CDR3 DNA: TGTGCCAGCAGTGAATTTATCCAGGGGCTGCAAGAGACCCAGTACTTC.

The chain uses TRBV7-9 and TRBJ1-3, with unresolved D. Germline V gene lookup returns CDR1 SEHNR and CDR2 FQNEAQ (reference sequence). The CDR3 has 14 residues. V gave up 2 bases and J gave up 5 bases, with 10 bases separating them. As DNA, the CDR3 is TGTGCCAGCAGCTTAAGGGAGGGCCGAAACACCATATATTTT. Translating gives CASSLREGRNTIYF.

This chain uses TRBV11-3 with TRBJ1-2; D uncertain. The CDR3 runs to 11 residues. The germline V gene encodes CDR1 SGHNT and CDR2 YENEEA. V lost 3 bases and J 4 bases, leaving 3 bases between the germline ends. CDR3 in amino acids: CASSFGYGYTF. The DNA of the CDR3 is TGTGCCAGCAGCTTCGGCTATGGCTACACCTTC.

CDR3 coding DNA: TGTGCCAGCTCACCTGGGACAACCAACACCGGGGAGCTGTTTTTT. It specifies CASSPGTTNTGELFF. J is TRBJ2-2 and V is TRBV18, with a tentative D call TRBD1 (6 bases). The CDR3 covers 15 residues. CDR1 and CDR2 (germline): KGHSH, LQKENI. Trimming shortened V by 3 bases and J by 2 bases, and 10 bases separated the two germline ends.

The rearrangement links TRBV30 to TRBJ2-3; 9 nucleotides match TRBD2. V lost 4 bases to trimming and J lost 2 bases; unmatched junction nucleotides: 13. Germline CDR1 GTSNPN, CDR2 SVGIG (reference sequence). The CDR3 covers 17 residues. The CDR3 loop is CAWTPWELAGSTDTQYF. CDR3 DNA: TGTGCCTGGACGCCCTGGGAGCTAGCGGGATCCACAGATACGCAGTATTTT.

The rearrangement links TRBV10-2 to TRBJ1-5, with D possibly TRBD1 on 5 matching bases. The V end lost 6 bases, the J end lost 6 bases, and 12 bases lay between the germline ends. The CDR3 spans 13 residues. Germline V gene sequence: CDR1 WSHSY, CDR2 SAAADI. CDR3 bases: TGCGCCAGCAGGATGGGGGGAAGTCAGCCCCAGCATTTT. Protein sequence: CASRMGGSQPQHF.

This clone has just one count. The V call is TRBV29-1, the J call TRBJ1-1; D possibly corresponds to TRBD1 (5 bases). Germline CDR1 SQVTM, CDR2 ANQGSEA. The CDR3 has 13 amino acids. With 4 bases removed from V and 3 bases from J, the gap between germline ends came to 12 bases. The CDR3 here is CSVAPRVYTEAFF. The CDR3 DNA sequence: TGCAGCGTTGCGCCCAGGGTTTACACTGAAGCTTTCTTT.